Below, 25 T cell receptor beta chains from the same sample are listed, as sequenced in a study of T cells after yellow fever vaccination. One entry per CDR3 protein results from TCRdb running MiXCR on the 5' RACE reads. Found here are around 88,000 distinct CDR3 sequences, 13% of them singletons; the top ten hold under 30%. The material was CD8+ T cells not binding an NS4B(214-222) dextramer, sorted from PBMCs, obtained less than 25 days after the first yellow fever vaccination. Source of these receptors: a man aged 18 to 30 who received the YFV17D yellow fever vaccine.

This clonotype was found many times. The V gene is TRBV5-1, the J gene TRBJ1-1; 12 nucleotides match TRBD1. Germline CDR1 is SGHRS and CDR2 is YFSETQ. This CDR3 region has 16 residues. V gave up 0 bases and J gave up 4 bases; unmatched junction bases: 4. As DNA, the CDR3 is TGCGCCAGCAGCTTGGCAGGGACAGGGGGCTCCACTGAAGCTTTCTTT. Translation gives CASSLAGTGGSTEAFF.

V gene TRBV9 combines with J gene TRBJ2-2; 8 bases are a match to TRBD2. Germline V CDR1 and CDR2: SGDLS, YYNGEE. This CDR3 has 15 amino acids. V dropped 3 bases and J dropped 4; count of bases not matched to a gene: 5. This CDR3 reads CASSAYGTSTGELFF. The CDR3 DNA reads as TGTGCCAGCAGCGCGTACGGGACTAGCACCGGGGAGCTGTTTTTT.

The chain joins TRBV4-2 to TRBJ2-2; 7 nucleotides match TRBD2. From germline, CDR1 is LGHNA and CDR2 YNFKEQ. Trimming removed 7 bases from V and 7 bases from J; junction bases left unmatched: 15. There are 16 residues in the CDR3. The CDR3 reads CASTYRPGGIVGELFF. The CDR3 nucleotides read TGTGCCAGCACCTACAGACCCGGGGGGATCGTCGGGGAGCTGTTTTTT.

This clonotype turned up a few times. The chain employs TRBV4-2 and TRBJ1-1; 8 bases line up with TRBD1. Looked up from germline, CDR1 is LGHNA and CDR2 is YNFKEQ. This CDR3 spans 12 amino acids. V dropped 6 bases and J dropped 6; count of bases not matched to a gene: 3. This CDR3 is CASRKQGAEAFF. CDR3 nucleotides: TGTGCCAGCAGGAAACAGGGGGCTGAAGCTTTCTTT.

The gene calls are TRBV5-1 and TRBJ2-2; TRBD2 might be the D (6 bases). Germline CDR1 SGHRS, CDR2 YFSETQ. V gave up 0 bases and J gave up 4 bases, with 13 bases separating them. This CDR3 region has 16 residues. Here the CDR3 DNA reads TGCGCCAGCAGCTTGGTGGCGGGGTCGACCACCGGGGAGCTGTTTTTT. It specifies CASSLVAGSTTGELFF. The entire variable domain, with the rest obtained from reference TRBV5-1 and TRBJ2-2, is as follows: KAGVTQTPRYLIKTRGQQVTLSCSPISGHRSVSWYQQTPGQGLQFLFEYFSETQRNKGNFPGRFSGRQFSNSRSEMNVSTLELGDSALYLCASSLVAGSTTGELFFGEGSRLTVL.

This chain uses TRBV7-9 with TRBJ2-3, with D possibly TRBD2 on 5 matching bases. V lost 4 bases and J 0 bases, leaving 11 bases between the germline ends. The germline gives CDR1 SEHNR, CDR2 FQNEAQ (reference sequence). The CDR3 is 15 residues long. The CDR3: CASSYREPSTDTQYF. The CDR3 bases are TGTGCCAGCAGCTACCGGGAACCCAGCACAGATACGCAGTATTTT. The full variable domain, completed using reference TRBV7-9 and TRBJ2-3, is DTGVSQNPRHKITKRGQNVTFRCDPISEHNRLYWYRQTLGQGPEFLTYFQNEAQLEKSRLLSDRFSAERPKGSFSTLEIQRTEQGDSAMYLCASSYREPSTDTQYFGPGTRLTVL.

This chain joins TRBV20-1 and TRBJ2-1; no definite D call. CDR3 size: 15 residues. V shed 0 bases and J shed 0 bases, with 9 bases lying between them. Germline values: CDR1 DFQATT, CDR2 SNEGSKA (reference sequence). The CDR3 loop is CSARDRVSSYNEQFF. The CDR3 DNA reads TGCAGTGCTAGAGACCGGGTCAGCTCCTACAATGAGCAGTTCTTC.

V is TRBV6-2 or TRBV6-3 and J is TRBJ2-3, with D unclear. Germline loops: CDR1 MNHEY, CDR2 SVGEGT. V gave up 6 bases and J gave up 1 base, with 14 bases separating them. The CDR3 extends over 15 amino acids. CDR3 nucleotides: TGTGCCAGCAGCCTACCCCTGGGCGGCACAGATACGCAGTATTTT. Translating it yields CASSLPLGGTDTQYF.

This clonotype was detected a few times. CDR3 amino acids: CASSFNRDLTDTQYF. DNA for the CDR3: TGTGCCAGCAGTTTTAACAGGGACCTCACAGATACGCAGTATTTT. The rearrangement joins TRBV6-5 to TRBJ2-3; TRBD1 might be the D (6 bases). Trimming removed 4 bases from V and 2 bases from J, with 13 bases in between. CDR1 is MNHEY, CDR2 SVGAGI, per germline. CDR3 length: 15 amino acids.

The chain employs TRBV4-1 and TRBJ2-3, with 8 bases identical to TRBD2. This CDR3 comprises 15 residues. V lost 1 base and J lost 4; bases outside the gene matches: 4. Germline V lookup: CDR1 MGHRA, CDR2 YSYEKL. The CDR3 protein is CASSQGPGGPDTQYF. The CDR3 DNA follows: TGCGCCAGCAGCCAAGGGCCGGGGGGGCCAGATACGCAGTATTTT.

This clonotype has a handful of counts. The chain links TRBV12-3 or TRBV12-4 to TRBJ2-7; weak D call: TRBD1 (7 bases). There are 13 residues in the CDR3. V shed 9 bases and J shed 0 bases, with 12 bases lying between them. Written as DNA, the CDR3 is TGTGCCAGTTCAGGGGGGAACTCCTACGAGCAGTACGTC. Translation: CASSGGNSYEQYV.

The DNA for the CDR3 is TGTGCCAGCGGGATCGGGGCCACAGATACGCAGTATTTT. This codes for CASGIGATDTQYF. V gene TRBV25-1 combines with J gene TRBJ2-3, with D perhaps matching TRBD1 or TRBD2 (5 bases each). The CDR3 extends over 13 amino acids. Trimming removed 8 bases at V and 2 bases at J, with 11 bases between. Per the germline V gene, CDR1 is MGHDK and CDR2 is SYGVNS.

This clonotype was recorded a few times. J is TRBJ1-2 and V is TRBV11-1; possibly TRBD1 for D (5 bases). Looked up from germline, CDR1 is SGHAT and CDR2 is FQDESV (reference sequence). Trimming pared 3 bases from V and 5 bases from J, leaving 10 bases between. The CDR3 covers 13 residues. The CDR3 DNA is TGTGCCAGCAGCTTCGGAGGGGTATATGGCTACACCTTC. It yields the protein CASSFGGVYGYTF. Based on the CDR3 plus reference TRBV11-1 and TRBJ1-2, the full variable domain is EAEVAQSPRYKITEKSQAVAFWCDPISGHATLYWYRQILGQGPELLVQFQDESVVDDSQLPKDRFSAERLKGVDSTLKIQPAELGDSAMYLCASSFGGVYGYTFGSGTRLTVV.

The chain employs TRBV5-1 and TRBJ2-7, with D unresolved. Germline loops: CDR1 SGHRS, CDR2 YFSETQ. The CDR3 extends over 12 amino acids. V was trimmed by 6 bases and J by 6 bases, leaving 13 bases between them. The chain's CDR3 is CASTGNLLEQYF. CDR3 DNA: TGCGCCAGCACCGGTAACCTACTCGAGCAGTACTTC. Based on the CDR3 plus reference TRBV5-1 and TRBJ2-7, the full variable domain is KAGVTQTPRYLIKTRGQQVTLSCSPISGHRSVSWYQQTPGQGLQFLFEYFSETQRNKGNFPGRFSGRQFSNSRSEMNVSTLELGDSALYLCASTGNLLEQYFGPGTRLTVT.

This clonotype was seen only a few times. This rearrangement joins TRBV12-3 or TRBV12-4 to TRBJ2-1; TRBD1 matches at 7 bases. The V segment lost 8 bases and the J segment 9 bases; nucleotides outside the gene matches: 4. There are 11 residues in the CDR3. CDR3 nucleotide sequence: TGTGCCAGCGTAGGGGGCAGTGAGCAGTTCTTC. It yields the protein CASVGGSEQFF.

This clonotype was seen only a few times. CDR3 amino acids: CASSTALAVANYGYTF. The DNA for the CDR3 is TGCGCCAGCAGCACGGCCTTGGCAGTAGCTAACTATGGCTACACCTTC. V usage is TRBV5-1 and J usage is TRBJ1-2, with D hard to call. The CDR3 loop spans 16 amino acids. V was cut by 4 bases and J by 0 bases, with 16 bases left in between. The germline V gene encodes CDR1 SGHRS and CDR2 YFSETQ.

V gene TRBV11-3 combines with J gene TRBJ2-1; D uncertain. The CDR3 totals 13 residues. V lost 5 bases, J lost 7 bases, and 12 bases lay in between. Germline CDR1 SGHNT, CDR2 YENEEA. CDR3 DNA sequence: TGTGCCAGCAGCGCCCTGCCCTCGAATGAGCAGTTCTTC. This sequence encodes CASSALPSNEQFF.

This clonotype was counted between two and nine times. J is TRBJ2-5 and V is TRBV15, with 7 bases aligning to TRBD1. With 0 bases clipped from V and 3 bases from J, the junction kept 10 bases outside the gene matches. This CDR3 contains 17 residues. Looked up from germline, CDR1 is LNHNV and CDR2 is YYDKDF (reference sequence). The CDR3 DNA reads as TGTGCCACCAGCAGAGATCCCAGCATACAGGGGAAAGAGACCCAGTACTTC. Its protein product is CATSRDPSIQGKETQYF.

CDR3 region: CASSENEQFF. The CDR3 nucleotides are TGCGCCAGCAGTGAAAATGAGCAGTTCTTC. The chain links TRBV10-1 to TRBJ2-1; D is unclear. Per the germline V gene, CDR1 is WNHNN and CDR2 is SYGVQD (reference sequence). V lost 3 bases to trimming and J lost 7 bases, with 1 base between them. CDR3 length: 10 amino acids.

This clonotype was counted only a few times. The V call is TRBV12-3 or TRBV12-4, the J call TRBJ2-1; the D is unclear. This CDR3 is 11 amino acids long. Trimming shortened V by 4 bases and J by 8 bases, and 6 bases separated the two germline ends. CDR3 protein: CASSSYHEQFF. CDR3 in DNA: TGTGCCAGCAGTTCATACCATGAGCAGTTCTTC.

Ten or more counts support this clonotype. The chain carries TRBV29-1 and TRBJ1-2; D call uncertain. This CDR3 is 11 amino acids long. V was trimmed by 7 bases and J by 5 bases, leaving 11 bases between them. From germline, CDR1 is SQVTM and CDR2 ANQGSEA. CDR3 nucleotide sequence: TGCAGCGCATCGGACCTTTATGGCTACACCTTC. It encodes CSASDLYGYTF.

This clonotype was detected a few times. The chain couples TRBV4-1 to TRBJ2-2, with 7 bases fitting TRBD1. J lost 5 bases, V lost 6 bases, and 6 bases had no gene match. Germline values: CDR1 MGHRA, CDR2 YSYEKL. There are 14 residues in the CDR3. CDR3 residues: CASRQGMLTGELFF. CDR3 DNA sequence: TGCGCCAGCAGACAGGGGATGTTAACCGGGGAGCTGTTTTTT.

The chain carries TRBV12-3 or TRBV12-4 and TRBJ2-5; tentative D call: TRBD2 (5 bases). V lost 5 bases, J lost 9 bases, and 16 bases lay in between. This CDR3 region has 13 residues. The CDR3 bases are TGTGCCAGCAGTCTCGGGGTTGTCGGGGCCCAGTACTTC. Translation: CASSLGVVGAQYF.

This chain uses TRBV11-2 with TRBJ2-6; no definite D call. This CDR3 comprises 18 residues. Germline values: CDR1 SGHAT, CDR2 FQNNGV. The V gene lost 5 bases and the J gene lost 0 bases, with 17 bases spanning the gap. The CDR3 region is CASSPYPVPDSGANVLTF. The DNA for the CDR3 is TGTGCCAGCAGCCCTTACCCTGTTCCCGACTCTGGGGCCAACGTCCTGACTTTC.

This clonotype turned up a few times. The chain uses TRBV5-1 and TRBJ2-5; 7 nucleotides align to TRBD1. Germline V gene data show CDR1 as SGHRS and CDR2 as YFSETQ. With 3 bases clipped from V and 5 bases from J, the junction kept 4 bases outside the gene matches. CDR3 size: 13 residues. CDR3 loop: CASSSDRVETQYF. Here the CDR3 DNA reads TGCGCCAGCAGCTCCGACAGGGTTGAGACCCAGTACTTC.